The present T cell receptor beta chain was sequenced within a study of blood T cells in healthy people across ages. Overall study: Template switching captured about one barcoded beta molecule per two T cells.

Concerning this clonotype: Its specificity is unknown.

This CDR3 spans 16 amino acids. Trimming took off 0 bases at V and 8 bases at J, with 19 bases between the two ends. Germline V gene data show CDR1 as MNHEY and CDR2 as SVGEGT. Alongside a J-beta primer mix, a sample-barcoded 5' primer served in a second PCR lasting about 6 to 12 cycles. TCRdb fed the 5' RACE reads into MiXCR, producing one record per CDR3 protein. This table holds 700,000 or so distinct CDR3 sequences, approximately 40% found once. Each of the donors had roughly 9.7 milliliters of peripheral blood drawn into EDTA-treated Vacutainer tubes. General study points: The authors considered diversity estimates from one million T cells to be underestimates. Unsorted PBMC material precluded a definitive naive versus antigen-experienced comparison.

The source of this sequence is a man older than 75 in good health. The specimen was blood. The chain employs TRBV6-2 or TRBV6-3 and TRBJ1-2; no clear D. The chain's CDR3 is CASSYSVTSKLGGYTF. Here the CDR3 DNA reads TGTGCCAGCAGTTACTCGGTGACTTCAAAGCTGGGAGGCTACACCTTC.